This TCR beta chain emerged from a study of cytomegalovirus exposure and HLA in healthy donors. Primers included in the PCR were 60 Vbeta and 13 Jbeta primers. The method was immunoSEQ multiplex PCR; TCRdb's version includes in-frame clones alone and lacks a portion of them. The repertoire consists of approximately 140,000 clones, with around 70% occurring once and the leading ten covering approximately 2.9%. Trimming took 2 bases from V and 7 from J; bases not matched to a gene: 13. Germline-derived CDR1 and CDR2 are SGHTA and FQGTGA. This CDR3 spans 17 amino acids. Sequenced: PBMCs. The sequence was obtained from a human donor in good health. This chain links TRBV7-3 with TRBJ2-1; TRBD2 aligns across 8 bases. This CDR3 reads CASSLSLIAGLGNEQFF. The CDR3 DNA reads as TGTGCCAGCAGCTTATCGCTGATAGCGGGACTTGGGAATGAGCAGTTCTTC. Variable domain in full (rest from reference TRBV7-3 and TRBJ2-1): GAGVSQTPSNKVTEKGKYVELRCDPISGHTALYWYRQSLGQGPEFLIYFQGTGAADDSGLPNDRFFAVRPEGSVSTLKIQRTERGDSAVYLCASSLSLIAGLGNEQFFGPGTRLTVL.